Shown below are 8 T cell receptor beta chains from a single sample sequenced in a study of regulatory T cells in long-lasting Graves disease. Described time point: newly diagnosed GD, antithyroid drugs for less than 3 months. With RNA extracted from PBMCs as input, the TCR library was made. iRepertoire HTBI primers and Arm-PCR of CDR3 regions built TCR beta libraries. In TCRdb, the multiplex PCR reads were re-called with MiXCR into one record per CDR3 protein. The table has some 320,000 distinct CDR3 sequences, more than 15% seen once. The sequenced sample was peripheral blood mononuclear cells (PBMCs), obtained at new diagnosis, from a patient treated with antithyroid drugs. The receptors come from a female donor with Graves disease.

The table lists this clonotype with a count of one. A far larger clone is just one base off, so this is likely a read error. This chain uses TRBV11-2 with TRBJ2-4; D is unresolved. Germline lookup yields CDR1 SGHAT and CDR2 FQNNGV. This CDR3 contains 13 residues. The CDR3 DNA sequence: TGTGCCAGCAGCTTAGGTCTAGGGTATGGCCACACCTTC. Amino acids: CASSLGLGYGHTF.

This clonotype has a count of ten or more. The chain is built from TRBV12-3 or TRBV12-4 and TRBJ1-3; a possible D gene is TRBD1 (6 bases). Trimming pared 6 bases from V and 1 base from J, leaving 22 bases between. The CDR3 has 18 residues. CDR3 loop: CASRPVGAQGLSGNTIYF. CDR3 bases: TGTGCCAGCAGACCCGTAGGTGCGCAGGGGCTGTCTGGAAACACCATATATTTT.

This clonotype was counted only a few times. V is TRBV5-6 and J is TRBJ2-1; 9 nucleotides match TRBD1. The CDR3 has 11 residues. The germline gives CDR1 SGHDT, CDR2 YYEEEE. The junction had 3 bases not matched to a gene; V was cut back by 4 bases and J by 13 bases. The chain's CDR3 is CASSRGQGQFF. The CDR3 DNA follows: TGTGCCAGCAGCCGGGGACAGGGCCAGTTCTTC.

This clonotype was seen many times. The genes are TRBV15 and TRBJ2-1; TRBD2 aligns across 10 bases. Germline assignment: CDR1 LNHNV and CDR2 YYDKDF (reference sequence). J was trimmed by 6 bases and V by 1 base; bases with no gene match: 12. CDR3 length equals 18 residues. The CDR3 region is CATSRAGLGASGGNEQFF. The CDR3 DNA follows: TGTGCCACCAGCAGAGCGGGTTTGGGGGCTAGCGGGGGCAATGAGCAGTTCTTC.

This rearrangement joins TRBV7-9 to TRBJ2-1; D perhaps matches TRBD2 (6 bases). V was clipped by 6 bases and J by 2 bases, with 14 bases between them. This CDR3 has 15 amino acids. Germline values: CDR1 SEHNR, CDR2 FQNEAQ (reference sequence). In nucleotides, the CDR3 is TGTGCCAGCAGGATGGGCGGGAATGCCTACAATGAGCAGTTCTTC. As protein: CASRMGGNAYNEQFF.

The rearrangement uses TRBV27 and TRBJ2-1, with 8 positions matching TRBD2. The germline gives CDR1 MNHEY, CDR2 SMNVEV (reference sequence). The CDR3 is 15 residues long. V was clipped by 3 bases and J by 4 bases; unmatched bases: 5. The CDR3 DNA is TGTGCCAGCAGTTTGGACCGGGAGGGGTACAATGAGCAGTTCTTC. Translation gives CASSLDREGYNEQFF.

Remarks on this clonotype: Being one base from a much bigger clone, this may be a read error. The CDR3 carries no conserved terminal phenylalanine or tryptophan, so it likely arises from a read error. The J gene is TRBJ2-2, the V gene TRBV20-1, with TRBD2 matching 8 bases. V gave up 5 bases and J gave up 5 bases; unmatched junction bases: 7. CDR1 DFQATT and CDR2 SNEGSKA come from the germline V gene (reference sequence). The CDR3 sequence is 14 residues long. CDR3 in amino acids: CSARTSGATGELFV. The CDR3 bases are TGCAGTGCTCGCACTAGCGGAGCGACCGGGGAGCTGTTTGTT.

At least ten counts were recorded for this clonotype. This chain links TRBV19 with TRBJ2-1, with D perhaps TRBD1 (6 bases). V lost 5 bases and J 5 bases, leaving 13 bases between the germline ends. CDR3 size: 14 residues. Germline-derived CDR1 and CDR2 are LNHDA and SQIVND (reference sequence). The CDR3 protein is CASSPRGGHNEQFF. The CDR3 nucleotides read TGTGCCAGTAGTCCCCGAGGGGGACACAATGAGCAGTTCTTC.